This T cell receptor (beta chain) was sequenced in a study of T cells in Graves' hyperthyroidism and ophthalmopathy. There were TCR beta CDR3 regions amplified from RNA transcripts. RT-PCR in the first round (using the HTBI primer set) targeted the TCR CDR3. Via MiXCR, TCRdb re-called the multiplex PCR reads, giving one row per CDR3 protein. The sample has 600,000 to 800,000 distinct CDR3 sequences; roughly 32% are singletons. V was clipped by 10 bases and J by 3 bases, with 15 bases between them. Germline CDR1 ENHRY, CDR2 SYGVKD. The CDR3 consists of 14 residues. The rearrangement links TRBV10-3 to TRBJ2-2; D possibly corresponds to TRBD1 (6 bases). The sequence was obtained from a woman aged 40 to 50 with Graves' hyperthyroidism. The specimen sequenced was blood. CDR3 nucleotides: TGTGCCAGCAGCAAGACAGGTTACACCGGGGAGCTGTTTTTT. Translation gives CASSKTGYTGELFF.